The 3 T cell receptor beta chains below come from one sample, sequenced in a study of shared clonotypes between healthy human individuals (dated by TCRdb to between 2020 and 2021). Library preparation employed the immunoSEQ multiplex PCR assay. The table was pulled from immuneACCESS by TCRdb, which kept in-frame rearrangements only. Such tables lose some clones; where checked, under half of the loss comes from unresolved V genes, and the rest has no known cause. In this sample the table shows roughly 760,000 clones, roughly 70% of which occur a single time. 1.5% to 2% of the sample belongs to the ten largest clones. Material: memory CD4+ T cells sorted from blood. In the paper's terms, the cell subset or site label means: CD45RA-negative fraction. These TCRs come from a woman younger than 45 in good health.

The chain couples TRBV25-1 to TRBJ2-1, with 14 bases fitting TRBD2. Trimming removed 3 bases from V and 0 bases from J; junction bases left unmatched: 4. The germline CDR1 and CDR2 sequences are MGHDK and SYGVNS. The length of the CDR3 is 18 residues. The CDR3, as DNA: TGTGCCAGCAGTGATCAGGGGACTAGCGGGAGCTCCTACAATGAGCAGTTCTTC. Amino acids: CASSDQGTSGSSYNEQFF. Full variable domain (remainder filled in from reference TRBV25-1 and TRBJ2-1): EADIYQTPRYLVIGTGKKITLECSQTMGHDKMYWYQQDPGMELHLIHYSYGVNSTEKGDLSSESTVSRIRTEHFPLTLESARPSHTSQYLCASSDQGTSGSSYNEQFFGPGTRLTVL.

The V call is TRBV5-8, the J call TRBJ2-7, with D perhaps matching TRBD1 (6 bases). From germline, CDR1 is SGHTS and CDR2 YDEGEE. The CDR3 has 13 amino acids. Trimming shortened V by 3 bases and J by 0 bases, and 7 bases separated the two germline ends. The CDR3 DNA sequence: TGTGCCAGCAGCTGGGACATCTCCTACGAGCAGTACTTC. Protein product: CASSWDISYEQYF.

The chain recombines TRBV19 with TRBJ1-5; D remains unclear. Germline CDR1 reads LNHDA; CDR2 reads SQIVND (reference sequence). CDR3 length: 15 residues. The germline V and J ends were trimmed by 5 bases and 0 bases, with 11 bases remaining between them. The DNA for the CDR3 is TGTGCCAGTAGTGTTTGGGGATTTAGCAATCAGCCCCAGCATTTT. This translates into CASSVWGFSNQPQHF.